The present entry profiles one T cell receptor (beta chain) with its context. What it binds is unknown. In germline, CDR1 is ENHRY, CDR2 SYGVKD. This CDR3 spans 15 amino acids. The germline V and J ends were trimmed by 4 bases and 5 bases, with 15 bases remaining between them. A TCRbeta library incorporating unique molecular identifiers was prepared. Via MiXCR, TCRdb re-called the PCR reads, giving one row per CDR3 protein. Here the sample spans hundreds of thousands of distinct CDR3 sequences, 23% being singletons. These data come from a study of T-cell reconstitution after alpha-beta-depleted transplantation in children. The study, taken as a whole, reports: The main origin of T-cell counts and diversity one year after transplant was newly produced T cells. Alpha-beta T cells about two months after transplant reportedly derived from several hundred expanded graft clones.

The material sequenced was PBMCs, mostly from graft donor cells, taken 360 days after TCRalphabeta/CD19-depleted stem cell transplant. This chain uses TRBV10-3 with TRBJ1-5; D not resolved. The receptor was isolated from a boy younger than two who had a stem cell transplant for acute myeloid leukemia, so the T cells may come from the graft donor. CDR3 DNA: TGTGCCATCAGTGTCGGGGTGCCGGGCGATCAGCCCCAGCATTTT. It translates to CAISVGVPGDQPQHF.